This entry concerns a single T cell receptor beta chain. The antigen remains unidentified. These data come from a study of T cell responses to AZD1222 COVID-19 vaccine. Regarding the study as a whole: Increases in Spike-specific TCR breadth and depth were seen after two AZD1222 doses. Reportedly, nearly half the spike-specific TCRs target unmutated variant regions.

Per germline, CDR1 MGHRA and CDR2 YSYEKL. The CDR3 spans 16 residues. The trim removed 1 base at V and 1 base at J, leaving 2 bases unmatched. The protocol was immunoSEQ multiplex PCR, while the TCRdb copy is restricted to in-frame clones and leaves out a portion. This sample has about 180,000 clones, with roughly 88% found just once. The V and J genes are TRBV4-1 and TRBJ2-7; 12 positions agree with TRBD2. The material sequenced was peripheral blood, taken on day 0 of AZD1222 vaccination. This clonotype originated in an adult in good health. The CDR3 sequence is CASSQGTSGRSYEQYF. The CDR3, as DNA: TGCGCCAGCAGCCAAGGAACTAGCGGGAGGTCCTACGAGCAGTACTTC.